Each of the 17 T cell receptor beta chains below was sequenced from the same sample in a study of lung T cells in sarcoidosis with Löfgren's syndrome. TCRdb passed the reads through MiXCR, listing each CDR3 protein once. The table records some 65,000 distinct CDR3 sequences, around 20% of them present only once. Material for sequencing was CD4+ T cells from PBMCs. These receptors were taken from a human donor with sarcoidosis (Löfgren's syndrome or another form), or a control subject (not recorded which).

The genes are TRBV18 and TRBJ1-1; D perhaps matches TRBD1 (6 bases). The CDR3 is 15 amino acids. The germline V gene has CDR1 KGHSH and CDR2 LQKENI. V lost 2 bases, J lost 1 base, and 11 bases lay in between. The CDR3 DNA sequence: TGTGCCAGCTCACCAGGCAGGGGCAAGAACACTGAAGCTTTCTTT. Residues: CASSPGRGKNTEAFF. Supplemented by reference TRBV18 and TRBJ1-1, the full variable domain reads NAGVMQNPRHLVRRRGQEARLRCSPMKGHSHVYWYRQLPEEGLKFMVYLQKENIIDESGMPKERFSAEFPKEGPSILRIQQVVRGDSAAYFCASSPGRGKNTEAFFGQGTRLTVV.

This clonotype was seen more than once but under ten times. This chain uses TRBV6-1 with TRBJ1-6, with no clear D. CDR1 and CDR2 from the germline V gene are MNHNS and SASEGT. CDR3 length: 17 amino acids. Trimming left V 6 bases short and J 3 bases short, with 18 bases between. The CDR3 sequence: CASSGVSGVIYNSPLHF. CDR3 nucleotides: TGTGCCAGCAGCGGGGTTAGCGGTGTCATCTATAATTCACCCCTCCACTTT.

Remarks on this clonotype: Relative to the germline gene, one junction end is altered; a read error may explain this. The chain links TRBV2 to TRBJ2-2; D perhaps matches TRBD2 (5 bases). This CDR3 region has 15 residues. The germline V gene has CDR1 SNHLY and CDR2 FYNNEI. The CDR3 region is CASSARPGNTGEPFF. CDR3 DNA sequence: TGTGCCAGCAGTGCCAGACCGGGTAACACCGGGGAGCCGTTTTTT.

This clonotype was found many times. CDR3 amino acids: CSASWTGTETQYF. CDR3 nucleotide sequence: TGCAGTGCTTCCTGGACAGGGACTGAGACCCAGTACTTC. This chain joins TRBV20-1 and TRBJ2-5; 8 bases fit TRBD1. Looked up from germline, CDR1 is DFQATT and CDR2 is SNEGSKA (reference sequence). The CDR3 covers 13 residues. J lost 5 bases, V lost 5 bases, and 7 bases had no gene match.

Concerning this clonotype: This could be a read error, since a much larger clone is one nucleotide away. V is TRBV27 and J is TRBJ2-3; D is unclear. CDR3 length equals 14 residues. In germline, CDR1 is MNHEY, CDR2 SMNVEV (reference sequence). The CDR3 reads CASSLRPGTDTRYF. CDR3 coding DNA: TGTGCCAGCAGTTTACGGCCCGGCACAGATACGCGGTATTTT.

This clonotype has a count of ten or more. The chain recombines TRBV2 with TRBJ1-1; unclear D gene. The V and J ends lost 6 bases and 1 base respectively, with 18 bases between them. The CDR3 runs 16 residues. CDR1 is SNHLY and CDR2 is FYNNEI in the germline V gene. The CDR3 spells CASSGVGGSSNTEAFF. DNA of the CDR3: TGTGCCAGCAGCGGGGTGGGTGGGAGCTCGAACACTGAAGCTTTCTTT.

This clonotype was observed at least ten times. V usage is TRBV20-1 and J usage is TRBJ2-7; 11 nucleotides align to TRBD2. Per the germline V gene, CDR1 is DFQATT and CDR2 is SNEGSKA (reference sequence). This CDR3 has 12 residues. Trimming at V came to 5 bases and at J to 7 bases, leaving 4 bases not matched to a gene. The CDR3 sequence: CSAQTSGVEQYV. The CDR3, as DNA: TGCAGTGCTCAGACTAGCGGGGTTGAGCAGTACGTC.

The gene calls are TRBV5-6 and TRBJ2-7; 7 bases match TRBD1. CDR1 is SGHDT and CDR2 is YYEEEE in the germline V gene. The V gene end was trimmed by 3 bases and the J gene end by 5 bases; junction bases not matched to a gene: 8. CDR3 length: 14 residues. The DNA for the CDR3 is TGTGCCAGCAGCTCCCCGACAGGGTCTAACGAGCAGTACTTC. Translation gives CASSSPTGSNEQYF.

The table lists this clonotype with many counts. The chain combines TRBV7-2 with TRBJ2-1, with D unclear. The CDR3 runs 14 residues. With 5 bases removed from V and 0 bases from J, the gap between germline ends came to 8 bases. The germline CDR1 and CDR2 sequences are SGHTA and FQGNSA. The CDR3 loop reads CASSPRNSYNEQFF. The CDR3 DNA follows: TGTGCCAGCAGCCCTAGAAACTCCTACAATGAGCAGTTCTTC.

This clonotype was seen a handful of times. This chain links TRBV18 with TRBJ2-3, with D possibly matching TRBD1 (6 bases). V was shortened by 1 base and J by 1 base, with 12 bases between the two germline ends. Germline V gene data show CDR1 as KGHSH and CDR2 as LQKENI. The CDR3 has 16 amino acids. DNA of the CDR3: TGTGCCAGCTCACCACAGAACAGGGCCGGCACAGATACGCAGTATTTT. Translation: CASSPQNRAGTDTQYF.

This clonotype was seen repeatedly, ten times or more. The chain combines TRBV6-1 with TRBJ2-3, with D possibly matching TRBD1 (6 bases). V was shortened by 8 bases and J by 2 bases, with 17 bases between the two germline ends. The CDR3 spans 15 residues. Germline values: CDR1 MNHNS, CDR2 SASEGT. The DNA for the CDR3 is TGTGCCAGCGGGAAAACAGGGACGTACACAGATACGCAGTATTTT. Its protein product is CASGKTGTYTDTQYF.

Worth noting for this clonotype: A much larger clone is a single base away; this may be a read error. This chain joins TRBV28 and TRBJ1-2; no reliable D call. The germline V gene has CDR1 MDHEN and CDR2 SYDVKM. The length of the CDR3 is 12 residues. V lost 2 bases to trimming and J lost 5 bases, with 6 bases between them. CDR3 in amino acids: CASSLSVYGYTF. The CDR3 nucleotides are TGTGCCAGCAGTTTAAGTGTGTATGGCTACACCTTC.

This clonotype is medium-sized in the sample. The chain carries TRBV27 and TRBJ1-5, with TRBD1 identical over 9 bases. The CDR3 length is 13 residues. V dropped 6 bases and J dropped 7; count of bases not matched to a gene: 4. The germline V gene has CDR1 MNHEY and CDR2 SMNVEV (reference sequence). CDR3 nucleotides: TGTGCCAGCAGGGGACAGGGATCCCAGCCCCAGCATTTT. Protein: CASRGQGSQPQHF.

This clonotype has just a few counts. The chain combines TRBV7-3 with TRBJ1-6; D is undetermined. Trimming pared 2 bases from V and 10 bases from J, leaving 9 bases between. This CDR3 contains 13 residues. The germline gives CDR1 SGHTA, CDR2 FQGTGA. The CDR3 coding sequence is TGTGCCAGCAGCTTATTTGAGAAATCACCCCTCCACTTT. Amino acid sequence: CASSLFEKSPLHF.

To note about this clonotype: This sequence may be a read error, since a much larger clone differs from it by one base. This sequence joins TRBV19 and TRBJ2-3, with TRBD2 identical over 11 bases. The CDR3 is 17 amino acids. Germline V gene sequence: CDR1 LNHDA, CDR2 SQIVND (reference sequence). The CDR3 region has the DNA TGTGCCAGTAGTGCCCTCCGTGGGACTAGCGGCACAGGTACGCAGTATTTT. This translates into CASSALRGTSGTGTQYF.

Of note for this clonotype: A much larger clone differs by one base, so this may be a read error. The DNA of the CDR3 is TGCGGTGCTAGGGACAGCCCGAGTAGTAATGAAAAACTGTTTTTT. This sequence encodes CGARDSPSSNEKLFF. The V gene is TRBV20-1, the J gene TRBJ1-4, with 7 nucleotides matching TRBD1. Looked up from germline, CDR1 is DFQATT and CDR2 is SNEGSKA (reference sequence). This CDR3 is 15 amino acids long.

A remark on this clonotype: Being one base from a much bigger clone, this may be a read error. This sequence joins TRBV19 and TRBJ1-1; the D is unclear. Germline loops: CDR1 LNHDA, CDR2 SQIVND (reference sequence). V lost 8 bases and J 2 bases, leaving 15 bases between the germline ends. The CDR3 sequence is 14 residues long. CDR3 protein: CASASAGKNTEAFF. DNA for the CDR3: TGTGCCAGTGCCTCCGCAGGAAAAAACACTGAAGCTTTCTTT.